This T cell receptor (beta chain) is drawn from a study of regulatory T cells in long-lasting Graves disease. The germline CDR1 and CDR2 sequences are MDHEN and SYDVKM. V dropped 5 bases and J dropped 1 base, with 25 bases sitting between them. This CDR3 spans 19 amino acids. This clonotype was seen many times. Its antigen is still unknown. Time point: newly diagnosed GD, antithyroid drugs for less than 3 months. Construction of the TCR library relied on RNA isolated from PBMCs. Arm-PCR of CDR3 regions and iRepertoire HTBI primers were used to build TCR beta libraries. In the original analysis: The samples included roughly 61 TRBV and 14 TRBJ segments. TCRdb ran MiXCR on the multiplex PCR reads and lists one entry per CDR3 protein. Clone size and V and J calls follow TCRdb, not the original study. The sample records hundreds of thousands of distinct CDR3 sequences, 16% being singletons. Findings of the study overall: Those with persistent disease had in common more public clonotypes (about 2,700) than new patients (about 970).

Separately, the same data were catalogued under a study of T cells in Graves' hyperthyroidism and ophthalmopathy. That paper adds: Initially, a first-round RT-PCR of the TCR CDR3 employed the HTBI primer set. Most thyroid-expanded clonotypes above 0.001 were also found in blood.

The sequence was obtained from a man aged 40-55 years with Graves disease. The sample was peripheral blood mononuclear cells (PBMCs), taken at new diagnosis, from a patient treated with antithyroid drugs. The rearrangement joins TRBV28 to TRBJ2-3, with D possibly being TRBD1 or TRBD2 (6 bases each). CDR3 DNA sequence: TGTGCCAGCAGTCCCCCCTTATACAGGGACTTAACCGGCACAGATACGCAGTATTTT. Amino acids: CASSPPLYRDLTGTDTQYF.